This T cell receptor beta chain appears in the sequencing data of a study of blood T cells in healthy people across ages. V was trimmed by 0 bases and J by 8 bases, leaving 14 bases between them. The CDR3 is 14 amino acids. The V gene's germline CDR1 is SGHKS and CDR2 YYEKEE (reference sequence). A second PCR of roughly 7 to 11 cycles used a sample-barcoded 5' primer and a J-beta primer mix. All samples gave at least 2.5 million CDR3-containing paired-end reads. TCRdb reprocessed the 5' RACE reads via MiXCR and lists one record per CDR3 protein. The sample yields 660,000 or so distinct CDR3 sequences, roughly 53% seen once. Study observations and caveats: There were more naive CD4+ cells and higher diversity in long-lived donors than in aged donors.

This clonotype was observed at least ten times. Its antigen is as yet unknown. Input material: blood. The receptor was derived from a man between 60 and 75 years old in good health. This sequence joins TRBV5-5 and TRBJ1-2; possibly TRBD1 for D (5 bases). The CDR3, as DNA: TGTGCCAGCAGCTTGGCACAGGAGATGAGGGGCTACACCTTC. It is translated as CASSLAQEMRGYTF.